The following is a T cell receptor beta chain sequence with its context. Its antigen is not yet known. Base qualities are not at hand, and no much larger clone is one base apart. Donors formed part of the validation cohort, which comprised 120 subjects and was distinct from the first cohort of several hundred subjects. The library relied on the immunoSEQ multiplex PCR assay. The study's own analysis went as follows. A statistical classification framework was built for diagnosing cytomegalovirus status from the catalog of TCR beta chain sequences. Not all clones reach the TCRdb copy of this immuneACCESS table, which keeps in-frame sequences only. Checked studies attribute under half of the gap to unresolved V genes and leave the rest unexplained. Clone size and V and J calls were adopted from that table, with D and trimming inferred from the DNA. Recorded for this sample are 250,000 to 400,000 clones; roughly 86% of them occurred a single time. The ten biggest clones cover around 0.96% of the sample.

The sample belongs to a study of cytomegalovirus exposure and HLA in healthy donors (dated by TCRdb to about 2017). In the study overall: According to a later analysis, the roughly 120 validation repertoires were produced on the same platform as the 700 or so repertoires of the first cohort. A separate validation cohort of over a hundred different subjects was used in addition to the roughly 670-subject first cohort. The aim of the study was to test whether cataloging public T cell receptors could identify signatures of past pathogen exposure. High-throughput TCR immunosequencing, statistical association of individual TCRs with disease status, and machine learning were combined to predict cytomegalovirus infection status.

General study outcomes and caveats: It was suggested by the authors that the approach could potentially be generalized to other disease states and immunological phenotypes. The classifier was reported to diagnose cytomegalovirus status with high specificity and sensitivity in both the original cohort and the validation cohort. A later analysis had no HLA typing for the validation cohort, so co-occurrence there was scored across all 110 or so repertoires. While some public TCRs were present in many individuals, most TCR sequences turned up only very rarely across donors. A later analysis found that TCRs clustered in the first cohort also tended to co-occur in the 120 validation repertoires, with about 94% of cluster scores above 0. Three of the identified cytomegalovirus-associated TCR beta chains were confirmed in vitro to be specific for cytomegalovirus antigens. The study gave a list of under 200 TCR beta chains associated with cytomegalovirus.

The TCR sequence derives from a man aged 25-45 years in good health and CMV-seronegative. The specimen was PBMCs.

The sequence in DNA is TGTGCCTGGAGTTCTACGGGGGGTCAGGGAGGCCAGCCCCAGCATTTT. Translated, this is CAWSSTGGQGGQPQHF. The sequence is built from TRBV30 and TRBJ1-5; the D gene is perhaps TRBD1, from 5 matching bases. A distance of 21 bases separates the germline ends of V and J, which lose 2 bases and 7 bases respectively. In the germline V gene (reference sequence), CDR1 corresponds to GTSNPN and CDR2 to SVGIG. The CDR3 covers 16 residues, taking in both the cysteine and the phenylalanine. Just CDR3 DNA is preserved here, 48 bases in frame from base 1.